Below, 9 T cell receptor beta chains from the same sample are listed, as sequenced in a study of graft-versus-host responses after intestinal transplantation. Sequencing was performed with immunoSEQ multiplex PCR; in TCRdb, only in-frame clones are kept and a portion is missing. The table records 12,000 to 15,000 clones, around 95% of them present only once. Sequenced here: PBMCs, sampled 9 days after transplant. Receptor source: a human patient who received an intestinal transplant, so some T cells may come from the graft donor.

The chain recombines TRBV19 with TRBJ2-7, with D possibly TRBD2 on 5 matching bases. V was clipped by 6 bases and J by 3 bases, with 9 bases between them. This CDR3 region has 12 residues. From germline, CDR1 is LNHDA and CDR2 SQIVND (reference sequence). The CDR3 sequence: CASSPGDYEQYF. For the CDR3, the DNA is TGTGCCAGTAGCCCCGGGGACTACGAGCAGTACTTC.

In its sample, this clone was seen once. The rearrangement uses TRBV19 and TRBJ2-1, with D tentatively TRBD1 (7 bases). This CDR3 spans 15 amino acids. Germline V gene sequence: CDR1 LNHDA, CDR2 SQIVND (reference sequence). The V end was cut by 5 bases, the J end by 3 bases, with 14 bases between. CDR3 DNA: TGTGCCAGTAGTGCAGGGGGGAACGACTACAATGAGCAGTTCTTC. Encoded protein: CASSAGGNDYNEQFF.

The chain recombines TRBV19 with TRBJ1-1, with D unclear. The germline gives CDR1 LNHDA, CDR2 SQIVND (reference sequence). The CDR3 spans 13 residues. Trimming removed 3 bases from V and 1 base from J, with 6 bases in between. This CDR3 reads CASSMWENTEAFF. CDR3 sequence (DNA): TGTGCCAGTAGTATGTGGGAGAACACTGAAGCTTTCTTT.

The V call is TRBV7-8, the J call TRBJ2-1; TRBD1 matches at 9 bases. CDR1 is SGHVS, CDR2 FQNEAQ, per germline. Trimming took 5 bases from V and 8 from J; bases not matched to a gene: 7. The CDR3 length is 14 residues. The CDR3 region has the DNA TGTGCCAGCAGCAATACAGGGGGCGGGGATGAGCAGTTCTTC. This translates into CASSNTGGGDEQFF.

The genes are TRBV28 and TRBJ2-3, with D tentatively TRBD2 (5 bases). Germline-derived CDR1 and CDR2 are MDHEN and SYDVKM. V was shortened by 1 base and J by 1 base, with 27 bases between the two germline ends. This CDR3 is 21 amino acids long. In DNA, the CDR3 is TGTGCCAGCAGTTTATCCCCCCCCTCCTGGCCCGTGGGAGCGGGCACAGATACGCAGTATTTT. It yields the protein CASSLSPPSWPVGAGTDTQYF.

V usage is TRBV9 and J usage is TRBJ1-4, with 11 nucleotides matching TRBD1. CDR1 is SGDLS, CDR2 YYNGEE, per germline. The CDR3 loop spans 15 amino acids. Trimming at V came to 0 bases and at J to 7 bases, leaving 2 bases not matched to a gene. This chain's CDR3 is CASSVVGTGGEKLFF. CDR3 DNA sequence: TGTGCCAGCAGCGTAGTGGGGACAGGGGGTGAAAAACTGTTTTTT.

V usage is TRBV4-1 and J usage is TRBJ1-1, with D possibly TRBD1 on 5 matching bases. Germline assignment: CDR1 MGHRA and CDR2 YSYEKL. This CDR3 is built from 17 residues. The V gene lost 3 bases and the J gene lost 0 bases, with 17 bases spanning the gap. The CDR3, as DNA: TGCGCCAGCAGCCAGAGGGGACTGGTAAATATGAACACTGAAGCTTTCTTT. Protein: CASSQRGLVNMNTEAFF.

The chain uses TRBV11-2 and TRBJ2-7; 12 bases match TRBD1. V trimming: 4 bases; J trimming: 7 bases; junction bases outside the gene matches: 5. This CDR3 comprises 14 residues. Germline V lookup: CDR1 SGHAT, CDR2 FQNNGV. In nucleotides, the CDR3 is TGTGCCAGCAGCTACGGGACAGGGGGCAGGGAGCAGTACTTC. Encoded protein: CASSYGTGGREQYF. Combining the CDR3 with reference TRBV11-2 and TRBJ2-7 gives the whole variable domain EAGVAQSPRYKIIEKRQSVAFWCNPISGHATLYWYQQILGQGPKLLIQFQNNGVVDDSQLPKDRFSAERLKGVDSTLKIQPAKLEDSAVYLCASSYGTGGREQYFGPGTRLTVT.

The CDR3 nucleotides read TGTGCCAGCAGCAGAAAGACAGGCCAAGAGACCCAGTACTTC. This encodes CASSRKTGQETQYF. The V call is TRBV5-6, the J call TRBJ2-5, with a possible D match to TRBD1 (6 bases). CDR1 is SGHDT and CDR2 is YYEEEE in the germline V gene. The ends were cut back, 4 bases at V and 1 base at J, with 11 bases in the middle. The CDR3 loop spans 14 amino acids.